The sequence of this T cell receptor beta chain was determined in a study of beta chain features in type 1 diabetes (dated by TCRdb to 2016 to 2019). General notes on the study: Mean age, gender distribution, total cell number and subset yield did not differ between patients and healthy donors. A total of about 110,000,000 sorted cells were examined across all samples, and a strong correlation was observed between cell number per subset and RNA yield. Regulatory and stem cell-like memory subsets were obtained from only 8 patients and about eight healthy donors, while naive and central memory subsets were obtained from all 28 donors. The study compared the TCRB repertoires of sorted circulating CD4+ T cell subsets in recently diagnosed type 1 diabetes patients with those in matched healthy donors. Study-level results and caveats: Only small numbers of individuals were included in the HLA sub-analyses, which left unresolved whether HLA type had any influence on TCRB rearrangement. Type 1 diabetes patients showed a moderate but significant shortening of TCRB CDR3 length in all four CD4+ subsets. At VDJ recombination sites, patients with type 1 diabetes made fewer insertions and deleted more nucleotides, a pattern implying thymic rearrangement abnormalities. PCR may preferentially amplify shorter templates, but because patient and control samples were amplified and corrected together, any resulting skew would affect both groups equally. Naive, central memory and regulatory TCRB repertoires appeared to be more alike among patients than among healthy donors. Sequencing cDNA rather than genomic DNA could over-represent highly expressing activated cells, although activation and CD3 levels did not differ between groups.

The entire isolated RNA was reverse transcribed using the High Capacity cDNA Reverse Transcription Kit, and thus expressed TCRB transcripts were sequenced. Naive, central memory and regulatory T cell samples underwent deep immunoSEQ sequencing, averaging around 3.7 million total reads per sample. Sorted cells were lysed in RLT buffer, and RNA was extracted using DNase-treated RNeasy Micro or Mini kits according to cell number. To prevent cross-contamination, each cell subset was processed individually, whereas patient and healthy donor samples were processed jointly. TCRB sequences were amplified from cDNA with the immunoSEQ multiplex PCR, producing 87-bp fragments spanning the CDR3 region. Sequencing of the amplicons was performed on the Illumina HiSeq platform. In the source study's methods: PCR bias was computationally corrected using synthetic template baselines, reads within Hamming distance 2 were collapsed, and singletons that could not be merged were discarded. Reads were aligned to IMGT to assign V, D and J genes, CDR3 length, and insertions or deletions at six rearrangement sites. Within each subset, clonotype counts were normalized to the number of sorted cells before true diversity and Gini coefficients were calculated with the tcR R package. Repertoire sharing was quantified using the overlap coefficient calculated on TCRB nucleotide sequences. Out-of-frame TCRB sequences from naive cells were analyzed to stand in for the pre-selection repertoire. Not all clones reach the TCRdb copy of this immuneACCESS table, which keeps in-frame sequences only. Checked studies attribute under half of the gap to unresolved V genes and leave the rest unexplained. D and trimming were read from the DNA, whereas the V and J calls and clone size are those reported in that table. This sample is represented by roughly 610,000 clones; around a sixth of them were singletons. About 0.086% of the sample goes to the ten largest clones.

Each donor gave one peripheral blood draw, approximately 110 mL on average, collected into heparinised tubes. Naive, central memory, regulatory and stem cell-like memory CD4+ T cells were sorted on a BD FACSAria II using a panel including CD45RO, CCR7, CD25, CD127, CD95 and CD27. All sorted populations exceeded 95% purity. PBMCs were separated immediately by Lymphoprep density gradient centrifugation and were stained directly, without being cultured. So that batch effects would be minimized, each experiment stained and sorted samples in pairs, pairing one healthy donor with one patient. CDR1 and CDR2 are read off the germline V gene as MDHEN and SYDVKM. The junction shows trimming of 4 bases on V and 5 bases on J, and the gene matches do not reach 6 bases of it. From its cysteine to its phenylalanine, the CDR3 spans 14 amino acids. Only the CDR3 region is kept as DNA, spanning 42 bases read in frame from base 1.

This clone was seen a few times. The antigen it binds to is not known. Within one base of it there is no much larger clone, and no base qualities were kept. The receptor was derived from a man younger than 30 in good health. In this chain, TRBV28 is recombined with TRBJ2-3; 7 middle bases align to TRBD1. Material: naive CD4+ T cells from blood. This sample's cell subset or site label indicates: true naive CD4+ T cells. The DNA reads as follows: TGTGCCAGCAGTTCAGACAGGGCTGGAGATACGCAGTATTTT. Its coded protein is CASSSDRAGDTQYF.